This section outlines one T cell receptor (beta chain) sequence together with its context. TCRdb keeps only in-frame clones here, not all; method: immunoSEQ multiplex PCR. The sample has 150,000 to 200,000 clones; 81% are singletons. This sample stems from a study of blood T cell repertoires in COVID-19. Study summary: The United States, Italy and Spain supplied acute and convalescent COVID-19 samples. Sources were T cells, B-cell-depleted T cells, or PBMCs; the material itself was cDNA or gDNA.

This CDR3 is built from 13 residues. Trimming pared 3 bases from V and 6 bases from J, leaving 12 bases between. Germline V lookup: CDR1 DFQATT, CDR2 SNEGSKA (reference sequence). Sequencing was carried out using peripheral blood. This sequence originates from a man aged 60 to 69 with active or convalescent COVID-19. This sequence joins TRBV20-1 and TRBJ1-5; TRBD1 might be the D (5 bases). The CDR3 coding sequence is TGCAGTGCTAGTCCAGGGTTGGGTCAGCCCCAGCATTTT. Protein sequence: CSASPGLGQPQHF.